This T cell receptor beta chain was recovered during a study of cytomegalovirus exposure and HLA in healthy donors. Study results and limitations: As a later analysis showed, a missense DCLRE1C variant was linked to trimming of TCR beta V- and J-genes. Information on immune exposure was restricted to one variable (CMV serostatus).

A remark on this clone: Antigen: not known.

This donor lacks a recorded CMV serostatus. This CDR3 comprises 15 residues. Germline-derived CDR1 and CDR2 are SGHNT and YYREEE (reference sequence). V was clipped by 4 bases and J by 6 bases; unmatched bases: 10. 13 Jbeta primers and 60 Vbeta primers were used for the PCR. Sequencing was performed with immunoSEQ multiplex PCR; in TCRdb, only in-frame clones are kept and a portion is missing. The table records 200,000 to 250,000 clones, approximately 81% of them present only once. This sequence joins TRBV5-4 and TRBJ2-7; TRBD2 agrees at 10 bases. The specimen was PBMCs. The source of this sequence is a human donor in good health. The CDR3 region is CASSPDSGRALEQYF. The CDR3 DNA follows: TGTGCCAGCAGCCCGGACAGCGGGAGGGCCCTCGAGCAGTACTTC.